Presented here are 13 T cell receptor beta chains from one specimen sequenced in a study of blood T cell repertoires in COVID-19. Sequenced by immunoSEQ multiplex PCR; TCRdb stores in-frame clones only, minus some. The profile shows more than 140,000 clones, 65% to 90% of them singletons. The sample taken for sequencing was peripheral blood. The receptors were gathered from a woman in her forties or fifties in a cohort sampled during active or convalescent COVID-19.

V and J are TRBV9 and TRBJ2-5; D gene ambiguous. Germline CDR1 is SGDLS and CDR2 is YYNGEE. Trimming stripped 3 bases from V and 0 bases from J, with 3 bases between. The CDR3 spans 12 residues. The CDR3 protein is CASSAYQETQYF. CDR3 bases: TGTGCCAGCAGCGCCTACCAAGAGACCCAGTACTTC.

CDR3 amino acids: CASSVTGGGDSPLHF. For the CDR3, the DNA is TGTGCCAGCAGCGTTACAGGGGGCGGTGATTCACCCCTCCACTTT. This chain connects TRBV9 to TRBJ1-6, with 9 bases aligning to TRBD1. Germline V gene sequence: CDR1 SGDLS, CDR2 YYNGEE. The CDR3 totals 15 residues. V lost 2 bases to trimming and J lost 8 bases; unmatched junction nucleotides: 5.

The chain employs TRBV5-6 and TRBJ1-5, with D perhaps matching TRBD1 (5 bases). Trimming took 2 bases from V and 1 from J, leaving 13 bases between them. The CDR3 extends over 16 amino acids. The germline V gene encodes CDR1 SGHDT and CDR2 YYEEEE. As DNA, the CDR3 is TGTGCCAGCAGCTTCGGGGCGGGGGTAAGCAATCAGCCCCAGCATTTT. Translated: CASSFGAGVSNQPQHF.

The chain uses TRBV19 and TRBJ2-1; D remains unclear. V dropped 3 bases and J dropped 8 bases, with 17 bases sitting between them. This CDR3 is built from 15 residues. Germline CDR1 LNHDA, CDR2 SQIVND (reference sequence). CDR3 in amino acids: CASSMVESSSHEQFF. Written as DNA, the CDR3 is TGTGCCAGTAGTATGGTTGAGTCCTCGTCCCATGAGCAGTTCTTC.

This clone was seen a few times. J is TRBJ1-2 and V is TRBV24-1, with a tentative D call TRBD1 (5 bases). The germline V and J ends were trimmed by 2 bases and 4 bases, with 13 bases remaining between them. In germline, CDR1 is KGHDR, CDR2 SFDVKD. CDR3 length: 15 amino acids. The CDR3 sequence is CATSDSAAGGYGYTF. Written as DNA, the CDR3 is TGTGCCACCAGTGATTCAGCCGCCGGGGGCTATGGCTACACCTTC.

V and J are TRBV19 and TRBJ2-1, with D tentatively TRBD2 (6 bases). The CDR3 extends over 16 amino acids. Germline V CDR1 and CDR2: LNHDA, SQIVND (reference sequence). Trimming cost V 10 bases and J 4 bases, with 23 bases left between them. In nucleotides, the CDR3 is TGTGCCACTAGGGGTCGGGGAGCGGGTATATACAATGAGCAGTTCTTC. Its protein is CATRGRGAGIYNEQFF.

The rearrangement links TRBV19 to TRBJ1-4; 10 bases are shared with TRBD1. Germline lookup yields CDR1 LNHDA and CDR2 SQIVND (reference sequence). The CDR3 consists of 16 residues. Trimming removed 3 bases from V and 11 bases from J; junction bases left unmatched: 12. The CDR3 nucleotides read TGTGCCAGTAGTATCACCCCCGGGACAGGGGAGAGGAAACTGTTTTTT. This codes for CASSITPGTGERKLFF.

The chain is built from TRBV21-1 and TRBJ2-1; TRBD2, as called in the table, went unchecked against the DNA. TRBV21-1 is tagged as a pseudogene. The CDR3 contains 16 residues. The CDR3 sequence is CASSKANSGGSNEQFF. As DNA, the CDR3 is TGTGCCAGCAGCAAAGCTAATAGCGGGGGGTCCAATGAGCAGTTCTTC.

This rearrangement joins TRBV5-1 to TRBJ1-1; D is undetermined. The germline V gene has CDR1 SGHRS and CDR2 YFSETQ. The CDR3 runs 15 residues. V lost 0 bases and J lost 1, with 10 bases in between. In nucleotides, the CDR3 is TGCGCCAGCAGCTTGGTAATGGGCTCGAACACTGAAGCTTTCTTT. Encoded protein: CASSLVMGSNTEAFF.

The V call is TRBV12-3 or TRBV12-4, the J call TRBJ1-2; tentatively, D is TRBD1 (5 bases). The ends were cut back, 10 bases at V and 4 bases at J, with 13 bases in the middle. The CDR3 consists of 12 residues. Written as DNA, the CDR3 is TGTGCCACCAGGGCCTTGGTCTATGGCTACACCTTC. This gives the protein CATRALVYGYTF.

In this sample, this clone turned up once. The chain recombines TRBV12-5 with TRBJ2-7, with D unclear. Between the trimmed V and J ends, which lost 4 bases and 4 bases, there was a span of 8 bases. This CDR3 region has 12 residues. The germline V gene has CDR1 LGHNT and CDR2 FRNRAP. CDR3 sequence reads: CASGSSVYEQYF. The CDR3, as DNA: TGTGCTAGTGGTTCTTCAGTGTACGAGCAGTACTTC.

This sequence joins TRBV6-6 and TRBJ1-6; 9 bases map to TRBD1. This CDR3 is built from 15 residues. J gave up 5 bases and V 11 bases, and 10 bases lay outside the gene matches. CDR1 is MNHNY, CDR2 SVGAGI, per germline (reference sequence). This CDR3 is CAGNTGGGDNSPLHF. CDR3 DNA sequence: TGTGCCGGCAATACAGGGGGCGGCGATAATTCACCCCTCCACTTT.

This chain joins TRBV7-2 and TRBJ1-1; TRBD1 matches 8 bases. Per the germline V gene, CDR1 is SGHTA and CDR2 is FQGNSA. This CDR3 is 13 amino acids long. V lost 5 bases and J lost 4; bases outside the gene matches: 3. DNA for the CDR3: TGTGCCAGCAGCCTACAGGGGGGCACTGAAGCTTTCTTT. Protein: CASSLQGGTEAFF.